Below are 25 T cell receptor beta chains sequenced from a single sample in a study of blood T cells in healthy people across ages. A second PCR, run for 7 to 11 cycles, used a sample-barcoded 5' primer plus a J-beta primer mix. TCRdb analysed the 5' RACE reads with MiXCR anew, one entry per CDR3 protein. The table records about 2 million distinct CDR3 sequences, about 50% of them present only once. Material for sequencing was blood. All receptors derive from a woman in her thirties or forties in good health.

The chain joins TRBV20-1 to TRBJ2-3, with D unclear. The CDR3 length is 13 residues. With 7 bases removed from V and 4 bases from J, the gap between germline ends came to 15 bases. Germline V CDR1 and CDR2: DFQATT, SNEGSKA (reference sequence). CDR3: CSVDGLISDTQYF. CDR3 coding DNA: TGCAGTGTGGACGGCTTAATTTCAGATACGCAGTATTTT.

This chain links TRBV24-1 with TRBJ1-5, with D unclear. CDR3 length: 14 amino acids. CDR1 and CDR2 from the germline V gene are KGHDR and SFDVKD. V gave up 3 bases and J gave up 2 bases, with 7 bases separating them. The CDR3 nucleotides read TGTGCCACCAGTGATGACATCGGCAATCAGCCCCAGCATTTT. Residues: CATSDDIGNQPQHF.

The genes are TRBV11-2 and TRBJ1-6; 8 nucleotides align to TRBD1. The germline CDR1 and CDR2 sequences are SGHAT and FQNNGV. There are 13 residues in the CDR3. Germline trimming cut 7 bases from V and 10 bases from J; bases unmatched to any gene: 6. The CDR3 DNA sequence: TGTGCCAGCAACAACAGGGGGTACTCACCCCTCCACTTT. This sequence encodes CASNNRGYSPLHF.

There are a few counts of this clonotype. This chain connects TRBV18 to TRBJ2-3; no reliable D call. Germline V CDR1 and CDR2: KGHSH, LQKENI. This CDR3 is built from 12 residues. The ends were cut back, 4 bases at V and 6 bases at J, with 8 bases in the middle. The DNA of the CDR3 is TGTGCCAGCTCACAGTGGGTGGATACGCAGTATTTT. It is translated as CASSQWVDTQYF.

This clonotype was counted between two and nine times. This rearrangement joins TRBV20-1 to TRBJ1-5, with TRBD1 matching 7 bases. V dropped 3 bases and J dropped 4; count of bases not matched to a gene: 6. CDR1 is DFQATT and CDR2 is SNEGSKA in the germline V gene (reference sequence). This CDR3 is built from 14 residues. CDR3 DNA: TGCAGTGCTAGTACCCGGGACAGAAATCAGCCCCAGCATTTT. Amino acids: CSASTRDRNQPQHF.

The chain joins TRBV20-1 to TRBJ1-4; 7 bases align to TRBD1. The CDR3 is made up of 15 amino acids. Germline lookup yields CDR1 DFQATT and CDR2 SNEGSKA (reference sequence). With V trimmed by 5 bases and J by 5 bases, 11 bases remained unmatched. CDR3 sequence (DNA): TGCAGTGCTCCGAAACCGGGACAGAGAAATGAAAAACTGTTTTTT. Translated: CSAPKPGQRNEKLFF.

The chain uses TRBV2 and TRBJ2-1; 8 bases fit TRBD1. The CDR3 runs to 17 residues. The germline CDR1 and CDR2 sequences are SNHLY and FYNNEI. The V and J ends lost 0 bases and 3 bases, in that order; junction bases with no gene match: 7. The CDR3 here is CASSEAAGTGGYNEQFF. The CDR3 nucleotides are TGTGCCAGCAGTGAAGCGGCGGGGACAGGCGGCTACAATGAGCAGTTCTTC.

There are a few counts of this clonotype. The rearrangement links TRBV7-8 to TRBJ2-1, with a possible D match to TRBD2 (6 bases). The V gene's germline CDR1 is SGHVS and CDR2 FQNEAQ. The germline V and J ends were trimmed by 2 bases and 2 bases, with 16 bases remaining between them. The CDR3 sequence is 17 residues long. For the CDR3, the DNA is TGTGCCAGCAGCTTACAGTCCGGGACTCCTCCCTACAATGAGCAGTTCTTC. Protein: CASSLQSGTPPYNEQFF.

The V call is TRBV9, the J call TRBJ2-3; D is perhaps TRBD1 or TRBD2 (6 bases each). There are 15 residues in the CDR3. Germline lookup yields CDR1 SGDLS and CDR2 YYNGEE. V gave up 7 bases and J gave up 4 bases, with 19 bases separating them. Here the CDR3 reads CASSESGGTPDTQYF. The DNA of the CDR3 is TGTGCCAGCTCTGAGAGCGGCGGGACACCAGATACGCAGTATTTT.

This clonotype occurred a few times. The chain joins TRBV12-3 or TRBV12-4 to TRBJ1-2; D unresolved. CDR3 size: 14 residues. Trimming cost V 5 bases and J 4 bases, with 14 bases left between them. In nucleotides, the CDR3 is TGTGCCAGCAGTCTGCGGGGTTTCGGCTATGGCTACACCTTC. Its translation is CASSLRGFGYGYTF.

The rearrangement joins TRBV7-2 to TRBJ2-7; 10 nucleotides agree with TRBD1. V trimming: 5 bases; J trimming: 5 bases; junction bases outside the gene matches: 6. Germline V gene data show CDR1 as SGHTA and CDR2 as FQGNSA. The CDR3 runs 14 residues. CDR3 residues: CASSLSTGGHEQYF. Written as DNA, the CDR3 is TGTGCCAGCAGCCTATCGACAGGGGGCCACGAGCAGTACTTC.

The chain has TRBV9 and TRBJ2-5, with TRBD2 matching over 12 bases. The V segment lost 3 bases and the J segment 11 bases; nucleotides outside the gene matches: 11. Germline lookup yields CDR1 SGDLS and CDR2 YYNGEE. This CDR3 is built from 15 residues. The CDR3 nucleotides are TGTGCCAGCAGCGCTAGCGGGGGGGTTTACAATGAGCAGTACTTC. Its translation: CASSASGGVYNEQYF.

The chain links TRBV2 to TRBJ2-3, with D tentatively TRBD1 or TRBD2 (6 bases each). The CDR3 loop spans 17 amino acids. Germline lookup yields CDR1 SNHLY and CDR2 FYNNEI. V lost 4 bases and J 6 bases, leaving 23 bases between the germline ends. The CDR3 DNA reads TGTGCCAGCAGTGTCGAAAGGTTAACAGGGACTCTGGATACGCAGTATTTT. Amino acids: CASSVERLTGTLDTQYF.

This chain connects TRBV7-2 to TRBJ2-7; possible D gene TRBD1, 6 bases. CDR1 is SGHTA and CDR2 is FQGNSA in the germline V gene. This CDR3 has 14 amino acids. The V and J ends lost 1 base and 2 bases respectively, with 9 bases between them. CDR3 DNA sequence: TGTGCCAGCAGCTTAGTTCGACAGGCCTACGAGCAGTACTTC. This gives the protein CASSLVRQAYEQYF. The variable domain in full, with the rest retrieved from reference TRBV7-2 and TRBJ2-7, is GAGVSQSPSNKVTEKGKDVELRCDPISGHTALYWYRQSLGQGLEFLIYFQGNSAPDKSGLPSDRFSAERTGGSVSTLTIQRTQQEDSAVYLCASSLVRQAYEQYFGPGTRLTVT.

DNA of the CDR3: TGTGCCAGCAGTTACTCAACTAGCGGGGTAGCAGATACGCAGTATTTT. Residues: CASSYSTSGVADTQYF. The chain couples TRBV6-5 to TRBJ2-3, with 10 bases matching TRBD2. Germline V CDR1 and CDR2: MNHEY, SVGAGI. This CDR3 spans 16 amino acids. With 0 bases clipped from V and 4 bases from J, the junction kept 4 bases outside the gene matches.

The table lists this clonotype with a few counts. This chain joins TRBV6-1 and TRBJ2-6, with 9 bases fitting TRBD1. The CDR3 length is 19 residues. CDR1 and CDR2 from the germline V gene are MNHNS and SASEGT. Trimming removed 5 bases from V and 0 bases from J; junction bases left unmatched: 11. The CDR3 DNA is TGTGCCAGCAGTCCCCTGACAGGGGGTCTCCTCTCTGGGGCCAACGTCCTGACTTTC. Translation gives CASSPLTGGLLSGANVLTF.

This rearrangement joins TRBV7-2 to TRBJ1-4; the D is unclear. This CDR3 spans 15 amino acids. Germline loops: CDR1 SGHTA, CDR2 FQGNSA. V was trimmed by 1 base and J by 5 bases, leaving 11 bases between them. CDR3 region: CASSLDISKNEKLFF. The CDR3, as DNA: TGTGCCAGCAGCTTAGACATTTCGAAAAATGAAAAACTGTTTTTT.

The chain combines TRBV5-5 with TRBJ2-3; a weak D match, TRBD2 (5 bases). Germline CDR1 and CDR2: SGHKS and YYEKEE (reference sequence). This CDR3 has 16 residues. Trimming removed 6 bases at V and 0 bases at J, with 17 bases between. The CDR3 protein is CASNFSPLASTDTQYF. Written as DNA, the CDR3 is TGTGCCAGCAACTTTAGCCCCCTAGCTAGCACAGATACGCAGTATTTT.

The chain combines TRBV27 with TRBJ1-6, with D perhaps TRBD1 (5 bases). Germline V gives CDR1 MNHEY, CDR2 SMNVEV (reference sequence). The CDR3 covers 17 residues. V lost 5 bases and J 5 bases, leaving 19 bases between the germline ends. The CDR3 spells CASSLLPRDVDNSPLHF. DNA for the CDR3: TGTGCCAGCAGTCTTCTACCCCGGGACGTAGATAATTCACCCCTCCACTTT.

The chain links TRBV5-5 to TRBJ2-1, with TRBD2 matching over 9 bases. The germline V gene encodes CDR1 SGHKS and CDR2 YYEKEE (reference sequence). J was trimmed by 0 bases and V by 5 bases; bases with no gene match: 3. The CDR3 contains 15 residues. The CDR3 DNA is TGTGCCAGCAGAATTAGCGGGGGCTCCTACAATGAGCAGTTCTTC. Translation gives CASRISGGSYNEQFF.

The table lists this clonotype with a few counts. The CDR3 DNA sequence: TGTGCCAGCAGTGGGTCCCCGCACAATGAGCAGTTCTTC. Its translation is CASSGSPHNEQFF. The chain carries TRBV28 and TRBJ2-1; no clear D gene. With 5 bases removed from V and 5 bases from J, the gap between germline ends came to 10 bases. The CDR3 length is 13 residues. The germline gives CDR1 MDHEN, CDR2 SYDVKM.

In this sample, this clonotype turned up a few times. The J gene is TRBJ2-3, the V gene TRBV24-1; TRBD1 might be the D (5 bases). This CDR3 spans 14 amino acids. V was trimmed by 2 bases and J by 4 bases, leaving 9 bases between them. Germline V gene lookup returns CDR1 KGHDR and CDR2 SFDVKD. CDR3 sequence: CATSDSQGPDTQYF. The CDR3 DNA reads TGTGCCACCAGTGATTCCCAGGGTCCAGATACGCAGTATTTT.

This clonotype was detected ten times or more. V usage is TRBV29-1 and J usage is TRBJ2-1; weak D call: TRBD1 (7 bases). This CDR3 spans 14 amino acids. Trimming took 3 bases from V and 4 from J, leaving 13 bases between them. In germline, CDR1 is SQVTM, CDR2 ANQGSEA. The CDR3 DNA is TGCAGCGTTGAGGGGCAGGGGGGATACAATGAGCAGTTCTTC. Amino acids: CSVEGQGGYNEQFF.

The genes are TRBV29-1 and TRBJ2-7; TRBD1 matches 7 bases. The J call is doubtful: the DNA matches TRBJ2-4 better. Germline V CDR1 and CDR2: SQVTM, ANQGSEA. The CDR3 covers 16 residues. The CDR3 reads CSVILNRGVHKNIQYF. The CDR3 DNA reads as TGCAGCGTGATCCTTAACAGGGGTGTCCATAAAAACATTCAGTACTTC.

The rearrangement joins TRBV18 to TRBJ2-1; 10 positions match TRBD2. CDR3 size: 17 residues. CDR1 and CDR2 from the germline V gene are KGHSH and LQKENI. The junction had 10 bases not matched to a gene; V was cut back by 1 base and J by 7 bases. The CDR3 coding sequence is TGTGCCAGCTCACCACTAATTCCAGCGGGGGGGCTAAATGAGCAGTTCTTC. This gives the protein CASSPLIPAGGLNEQFF.